What follows are 2 T cell receptor beta chains derived from one specimen sequenced in a study of T cells in Graves' hyperthyroidism and ophthalmopathy. Amplification of TCR beta CDR3 regions was performed using RNA transcripts as template. TCR CDR3 underwent first-round RT-PCR with the HTBI primer set. Each CDR3 protein is one row after TCRdb ran MiXCR on the multiplex PCR reads. The data show 350,000 or so distinct CDR3 sequences, approximately 18% seen once. Material: blood. The receptors originated from a woman aged 40-49 years with Graves' ophthalmopathy.

This clonotype was detected ten times or more. The chain is built from TRBV28 and TRBJ1-2; 7 nucleotides align to TRBD1. This CDR3 has 12 amino acids. The junction had 4 bases not matched to a gene; V was cut back by 9 bases and J by 3 bases. Germline CDR1 reads MDHEN; CDR2 reads SYDVKM. CDR3 in amino acids: CASRGQYYGYTF. The CDR3 nucleotides read TGTGCCAGTAGGGGACAGTACTATGGCTACACCTTC.

This clonotype appeared many times. V gene TRBV6-2 or TRBV6-3 combines with J gene TRBJ1-1; 7 bases are shared with TRBD1. J gave up 5 bases and V 5 bases, and 11 bases lay outside the gene matches. The CDR3 is 15 residues long. Per germline, CDR1 MNHEY and CDR2 SVGEGT. CDR3 DNA: TGTGCCAGCAGTGCCCAACGGACAGGCCGGACTGAAGCTTTCTTT. Its protein is CASSAQRTGRTEAFF.